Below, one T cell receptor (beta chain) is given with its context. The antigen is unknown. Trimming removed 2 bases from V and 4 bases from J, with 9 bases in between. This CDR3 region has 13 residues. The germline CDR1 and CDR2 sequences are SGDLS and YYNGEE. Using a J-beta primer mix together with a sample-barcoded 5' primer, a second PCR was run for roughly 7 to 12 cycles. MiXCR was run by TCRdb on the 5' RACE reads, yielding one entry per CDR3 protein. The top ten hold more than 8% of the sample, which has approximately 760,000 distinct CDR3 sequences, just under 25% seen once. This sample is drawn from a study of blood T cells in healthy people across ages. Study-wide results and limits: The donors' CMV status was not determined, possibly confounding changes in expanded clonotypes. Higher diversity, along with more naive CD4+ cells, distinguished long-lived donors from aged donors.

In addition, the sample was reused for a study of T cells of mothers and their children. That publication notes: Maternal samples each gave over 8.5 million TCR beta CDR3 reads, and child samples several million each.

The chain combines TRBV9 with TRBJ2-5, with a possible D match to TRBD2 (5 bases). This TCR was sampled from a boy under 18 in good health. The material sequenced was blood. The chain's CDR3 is CASSVDLRETQYF. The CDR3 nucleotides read TGTGCCAGCAGCGTGGACTTGAGAGAGACCCAGTACTTC. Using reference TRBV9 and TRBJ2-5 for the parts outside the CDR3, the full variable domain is DSGVTQTPKHLITATGQRVTLRCSPRSGDLSVYWYQQSLDQGLQFLIQYYNGEERAKGNILERFSAQQFPDLHSELNLSSLELGDSALYFCASSVDLRETQYFGPGTRLLVL.